Below are 22 T cell receptor beta chains sequenced from a single sample in a study of CD8+CD57+ T cells in acquired aplastic anemia. Investigators profiled TCR beta VDJ and CDR3 from genomic DNA template. In TCRdb, the reads were re-called with MiXCR into one record per CDR3 protein. Of about 220,000 distinct CDR3 sequences listed, 34% are singletons. Sequencing was carried out using sorted CD4+, CD8+, or CD8+CD57+ T cells (not recorded which) from PBMCs. The source of these receptors is a human donor in good health, serving as a control.

The chain carries TRBV2 and TRBJ1-6; the match to TRBD1 covers 11 bases. Germline V gives CDR1 SNHLY, CDR2 FYNNEI. This CDR3 spans 15 amino acids. Unmatched junction bases numbered 5, after V lost 6 bases and J lost 7 bases. CDR3 region: CASSAGQGGNSPLHF. The CDR3 DNA sequence: TGTGCCAGCAGCGCGGGACAGGGGGGGAATTCACCCCTCCACTTT.

This clonotype showed up many times. The rearrangement uses TRBV7-3 and TRBJ1-6; D ambiguous. Trimming pared 5 bases from V and 8 bases from J, leaving 16 bases between. From germline, CDR1 is SGHTA and CDR2 FQGTGA. The CDR3 extends over 15 amino acids. The CDR3 DNA reads TGTGCCAGCAGCCAAACGGGTCCGGAGTATTCACCCCTCCACTTT. Its protein is CASSQTGPEYSPLHF.

This clonotype turned up a few times. The gene calls are TRBV11-2 and TRBJ2-3; 10 bases fit TRBD2. The V gene end was trimmed by 1 base and the J gene end by 3 bases; junction bases not matched to a gene: 4. Germline loops: CDR1 SGHAT, CDR2 FQNNGV. This CDR3 contains 16 residues. CDR3 bases: TGTGCCAGCAGCTTAGTGTCTAGCGGGAGTACAGATACGCAGTATTTT. As protein: CASSLVSSGSTDTQYF.

This clonotype showed up many times. The genes are TRBV19 and TRBJ1-6; D not certain. Trimming pared 6 bases from V and 5 bases from J, leaving 8 bases between. The CDR3 runs 13 residues. The germline CDR1 and CDR2 sequences are LNHDA and SQIVND (reference sequence). The CDR3 DNA is TGTGCCAGTAGCCGCCTAAATAATTCACCCCTCCACTTT. It specifies CASSRLNNSPLHF.

V gene TRBV2 combines with J gene TRBJ2-3; 8 bases line up with TRBD1. The length of the CDR3 is 13 residues. Germline assignment: CDR1 SNHLY and CDR2 FYNNEI. V dropped 4 bases and J dropped 11; count of bases not matched to a gene: 8. CDR3 loop: CASSGDRHNEQYF. The CDR3, as DNA: TGTGCCAGCAGTGGGGACAGGCACAATGAGCAGTATTTT.

This clonotype was counted ten times or more. The V and J genes are TRBV11-2 and TRBJ1-2; the D gene is possibly TRBD1 (5 bases). Per the germline V gene, CDR1 is SGHAT and CDR2 is FQNNGV. The ends were cut back, 2 bases at V and 0 bases at J, with 16 bases in the middle. This CDR3 spans 17 amino acids. The CDR3 bases are TGTGCCAGCAGCTTATTCCCCGTAGTGGGGGCTAACTATGGCTACACCTTC. Translation gives CASSLFPVVGANYGYTF. Complete variable domain (other parts from reference TRBV11-2 and TRBJ1-2): EAGVAQSPRYKIIEKRQSVAFWCNPISGHATLYWYQQILGQGPKLLIQFQNNGVVDDSQLPKDRFSAERLKGVDSTLKIQPAKLEDSAVYLCASSLFPVVGANYGYTFGSGTRLTVV.

With regard to this clonotype: The germline gene is not matched at one end of the junction; a read error may be the cause. V is TRBV7-6 and J is TRBJ2-1, with 7 bases lining up with TRBD1. Germline V CDR1 and CDR2: SGHVS, FNYEAQ. The CDR3 runs 15 residues. The CDR3 coding sequence is TGTGCCGGCAGCAACACAGGGGAATCCTACAATGAGCAGTTCTTC. Translation gives CAGSNTGESYNEQFF.

This clonotype occurred many times. The CDR3 DNA is TGTGCCAGTAAAACAGGGTATGGCTACACCTTC. Amino acid sequence: CASKTGYGYTF. J is TRBJ1-2 and V is TRBV19; maybe TRBD1 (6 bases). The CDR3 consists of 11 residues. Germline CDR1 and CDR2: LNHDA and SQIVND (reference sequence). V dropped 7 bases and J dropped 5 bases, with 8 bases sitting between them.

The chain recombines TRBV10-3 with TRBJ1-1; TRBD1 matches at 7 bases. Germline assignment: CDR1 ENHRY and CDR2 SYGVKD. The CDR3 length is 12 residues. V dropped 8 bases and J dropped 11; count of bases not matched to a gene: 11. The CDR3 bases are TGTGCCATCGGTCAGGATGACAGGGCCGCTTTCTTT. This sequence encodes CAIGQDDRAAFF.

The chain links TRBV24-1 to TRBJ2-5; perhaps TRBD2 as D (5 bases). From germline, CDR1 is KGHDR and CDR2 SFDVKD. V was trimmed by 9 bases and J by 5 bases, leaving 15 bases between them. The CDR3 totals 13 residues. The CDR3 reads CATGAGGEETQYF. The DNA for the CDR3 is TGTGCCACCGGAGCAGGAGGAGAGGAGACCCAGTACTTC.

Concerning this clonotype itself: The junction differs from germline at one of its ends, possibly a read error. The chain couples TRBV4-1 to TRBJ1-5; 9 bases are a match to TRBD1. Germline assignment: CDR1 MGHRA and CDR2 YSYEKL. The length of the CDR3 is 18 residues. CDR3: CASSLYHLQGAEYQPRHF. The CDR3 region has the DNA TGCGCCAGCAGCCTCTACCACTTACAGGGGGCTGAATATCAGCCCCGGCATTTT.

This clonotype was counted at least ten times. The J gene is TRBJ1-1, the V gene TRBV15; D call uncertain. The germline gives CDR1 LNHNV, CDR2 YYDKDF (reference sequence). V was pared by 2 bases and J by 4 bases, with 14 bases between. This CDR3 is built from 15 residues. The CDR3: CATSRLKVGSTEAFF. The CDR3 DNA sequence: TGTGCCACCAGCAGACTCAAAGTGGGGTCCACTGAAGCTTTCTTT.

This clonotype is a singleton in its sample. V is TRBV10-1 and J is TRBJ2-7, with D perhaps matching TRBD1 (5 bases). V lost 0 bases and J lost 2, with 5 bases in between. CDR3 length: 13 amino acids. Germline V CDR1 and CDR2: WNHNN, SYGVQD (reference sequence). The CDR3 spells CASSESTAYEQYF. Written as DNA, the CDR3 is TGCGCCAGCAGTGAGTCGACAGCCTACGAGCAGTACTTC.

This clonotype was counted between two and nine times. Since a much larger clone is just one base distant, this may be a read error. V is TRBV25-1 and J is TRBJ2-7, with 7 bases identical to TRBD1. CDR1 and CDR2 (germline): MGHDK, SYGVNS. This CDR3 spans 13 amino acids. Trimming took 6 bases from V and 3 from J; bases not matched to a gene: 5. CDR3 in DNA: TGTGCCAGCAGCACCCGGGACAGCTACGAGCAGTACTTC. Protein sequence: CASSTRDSYEQYF.

The gene calls are TRBV29-1 and TRBJ1-1, with 7 bases that match TRBD1. The CDR3 covers 14 residues. From germline, CDR1 is SQVTM and CDR2 ANQGSEA. J gave up 7 bases and V 8 bases, and 16 bases lay outside the gene matches. The CDR3 DNA reads TGCAGCATAGCTTGGGGAGGGGGCAAGGGTGAAGCTTTCTTT. Encoded protein: CSIAWGGGKGEAFF.

V gene TRBV2 combines with J gene TRBJ1-5, with TRBD1 identical over 7 bases. Looked up from germline, CDR1 is SNHLY and CDR2 is FYNNEI. V shed 7 bases and J 6 bases; nucleotides not matched to a gene: 6. This CDR3 is built from 13 residues. The CDR3 DNA follows: TGTGCCAGCAATTCACAGGGGACTCAGCCCCAGCATTTT. It encodes CASNSQGTQPQHF. Complete variable domain (other parts from reference TRBV2 and TRBJ1-5): EPEVTQTPSHQVTQMGQEVILRCVPISNHLYFYWYRQILGQKVEFLVSFYNNEISEKSEIFDDQFSVERPDGSNFTLKIRSTKLEDSAMYFCASNSQGTQPQHFGDGTRLSIL.

The sample holds many counts of this clonotype. The chain carries TRBV20-1 and TRBJ1-2; the D gene is possibly TRBD1 (5 bases). V lost 6 bases and J lost 4, with 18 bases in between. The V gene's germline CDR1 is DFQATT and CDR2 SNEGSKA (reference sequence). This CDR3 has 14 amino acids. CDR3 loop: CSASSDTGGYGYTF. CDR3 coding DNA: TGCAGTGCCTCATCGGACACGGGGGGCTATGGCTACACCTTC.

This clonotype was picked up a small number of times. The CDR3 coding sequence is TGTGCCAGCAGTAAAACTAGTTACACCGGGGAGCTGTTTTTT. It specifies CASSKTSYTGELFF. The chain has TRBV6-1 and TRBJ2-2, with D perhaps TRBD2 (5 bases). V was pared by 5 bases and J by 3 bases, with 10 bases between. The CDR3 has 14 residues. CDR1 is MNHNS and CDR2 is SASEGT in the germline V gene.

The V call is TRBV11-1, the J call TRBJ2-1; 8 nucleotides match TRBD2. The CDR3 is 14 amino acids. CDR1 is SGHAT and CDR2 is FQDESV in the germline V gene (reference sequence). The V and J ends lost 8 bases and 5 bases, in that order; junction bases with no gene match: 8. Here the CDR3 reads CASERAGVNNEQFF. CDR3 in DNA: TGTGCCAGCGAACGAGCGGGAGTGAACAATGAGCAGTTCTTC.

The chain combines TRBV12-3 or TRBV12-4 with TRBJ1-1, with 7 bases fitting TRBD1. Unmatched junction bases numbered 3, after V lost 1 base and J lost 1 base. There are 15 residues in the CDR3. The CDR3 spells CASSLGGQPNTEAFF. In DNA form, the CDR3 reads TGTGCCAGCAGTTTAGGGGGACAGCCGAACACTGAAGCTTTCTTT.

This clonotype was counted many times. The DNA for the CDR3 is TGTGCCATCAGTCGTACAGGGGTAGGTGAAGCTTTCTTT. Its protein is CAISRTGVGEAFF. The chain carries TRBV10-3 and TRBJ1-1; TRBD1 aligns across 7 bases. The V segment lost 5 bases and the J segment 7 bases; nucleotides outside the gene matches: 7. This CDR3 region has 13 residues. The germline V gene encodes CDR1 ENHRY and CDR2 SYGVKD.

This clonotype has a count of ten or more. Just one base apart from a much larger clone, this may be a read error. The V and J genes are TRBV28 and TRBJ1-1; D is uncertain. This CDR3 comprises 12 residues. Trimming cost V 6 bases and J 1 base, with 6 bases left between them. CDR1 and CDR2 (germline): MDHEN, SYDVKM. The DNA of the CDR3 is TGTGCCAGCAGATCAGGGAACACTGAAGCTTTCTTT. This sequence encodes CASRSGNTEAFF.